Listed below are T cell receptor beta chains from one sample, sequenced in a study of beta chain features in type 1 diabetes. Data came from immunoSEQ multiplex PCR; TCRdb stores just in-frame clones and leaves some out. The profile shows under 300,000 clones, around 25% of them singletons. Sequencing was carried out using naive CD4+ T cells from blood. The receptors come from a woman aged 25 to 39 with type 1 diabetes. CDR3s include the opening cysteine and the closing phenylalanine or tryptophan. A D gene is named only where the DNA matches it firmly. Size tells how often a clone was seen (once, few, many) or the class of an expanded clone, and some rows leave it out.

length	size	D	V	J	DNA	CDR3
15	few	TRBD2	TRBV11-2	TRBJ2-7	TGTGCCAGCAGCTCGGGACTAGCGGGAGGCATCGAGCAGTACTTC	CASSSGLAGGIEQYF
16	few	TRBD1	TRBV9	TRBJ2-1	TGTGCCAGCAGCGTAATGGGACAGGGAGCCTACAATGAGCAGTTCTTC	CASSVMGQGAYNEQFF
14	-	-	TRBV28	TRBJ2-2	TGTGCCAGCATACGGGAGACGGTCACCGGGGAGCTGTTTTTT	CASIRETVTGELFF
15	few	-	TRBV6-4	TRBJ1-5	TGTGCCAGCAGATTCCCAGGGGTGCGGAATCAGCCCCAGCATTTT	CASRFPGVRNQPQHF
14	few	TRBD1	TRBV18	TRBJ2-7	TGTGCCAGCTCACTTCAGGACAGGGGTTACGAGCAGTACTTC	CASSLQDRGYEQYF
13	few	TRBD2	TRBV18	TRBJ2-5	TGTGCCAGCTCACCCAACAGGGAGCGGGAGCAGTACTTC	CASSPNREREQYF
12	-	TRBD2	TRBV29-1	TRBJ2-5	TGCAGCGTGTTAGGCGGGGGGGAGACCCAGTACTTC	CSVLGGGETQYF
12	few	TRBD1	TRBV30	TRBJ2-7	TGTGCCTGGAGTCGGGACAGCTACGAGCAGTACTTC	CAWSRDSYEQYF
14	-	TRBD2	TRBV5-4	TRBJ2-3	TGTGCCAGCAGTTATAGCGGGAGTACAGATACGCAGTATTTT	CASSYSGSTDTQYF
12	few	-	TRBV2	TRBJ2-1	TGTGCCAGCAGGCTGGTAGCGAATGAGCAGTTCTTC	CASRLVANEQFF
14	-	-	TRBV7-9	TRBJ2-7	TGTGCCAGCAGCCGGTGGGGGCTTGAAGTCGAGCAGTACTTC	CASSRWGLEVEQYF
15	-	-	TRBV28	TRBJ2-7	TGTGCCAGCAGTTCTCAGGGGCGGCCGGCCTACGAGCAGTACTTC	CASSSQGRPAYEQYF